Each of the 9 T cell receptor beta chains below was sequenced from the same sample in a study of blood T cells in healthy people across ages (dated by TCRdb to about 2015). Library prep was done by 5' RACE. The sequencer was an Illumina HiSeq 2500. A second PCR of about 6 to 12 cycles was run with a J-beta primer mix and a sample-barcoded 5' primer. TCRdb reprocessing: public reads trimmed at Q25 with fastp, clones called with MiXCR, in-frame beta chains kept. For every CDR3 protein sequence, its rows merge into one entry that carries the most common genes and DNA. The sample table holds 1,100,000 or so distinct CDR3 sequences, of which 45% were seen once. The ten largest clones represent about 19% of the sample. The sequenced sample consisted of blood. The receptor source for this set is a woman in her fifties or sixties in good health.

V is TRBV9 and J is TRBJ2-7; TRBD2 matches at 9 bases. Germline V CDR1 and CDR2: SGDLS, YYNGEE. With 3 bases clipped from V and 2 bases from J, the junction kept 6 bases outside the gene matches. The CDR3 is made up of 15 amino acids. In DNA, the CDR3 is TGTGCCAGCAGCGCCCCATCTAGCGGGACCTACGAGCAGTACTTC. Amino acids: CASSAPSSGTYEQYF.

The rearrangement uses TRBV3-1 and TRBJ1-2; possibly TRBD1 for D (6 bases). CDR3 length equals 15 residues. Germline V gene data show CDR1 as LGHDT and CDR2 as YNNKEL (reference sequence). V lost 0 bases and J 7 bases, leaving 15 bases between the germline ends. The CDR3 loop is CASSQELSLRGGYTF. For the CDR3, the DNA is TGTGCCAGCAGCCAAGAGTTGTCCCTCAGGGGTGGCTACACCTTC.

This clonotype was observed a few times. V and J are TRBV29-1 and TRBJ2-3, with 7 bases that match TRBD2. Trimming at V came to 1 base and at J to 2 bases, leaving 3 bases not matched to a gene. The CDR3 extends over 14 amino acids. Germline CDR1 SQVTM, CDR2 ANQGSEA. This CDR3 is CSVEGGGTTDTQYF. DNA for the CDR3: TGCAGCGTTGAAGGGGGGGGGACCACAGATACGCAGTATTTT.

The J gene is TRBJ1-1, the V gene TRBV3-1, with D unresolved. V was pared by 1 base and J by 8 bases, with 11 bases between. The CDR3 consists of 13 residues. Per germline, CDR1 LGHDT and CDR2 YNNKEL (reference sequence). The CDR3 region has the DNA TGTGCCAGCAGCCAAGGTCCTGGGATGGAAGCTTTCTTT. It encodes CASSQGPGMEAFF.

This chain joins TRBV7-8 and TRBJ2-3; D may be TRBD1 (6 bases). The CDR3 length is 13 residues. Germline lookup yields CDR1 SGHVS and CDR2 FQNEAQ. V was cut by 5 bases and J by 9 bases, with 15 bases left in between. The CDR3 spells CASSVSPGDTQYF. The CDR3, as DNA: TGTGCCAGCAGCGTATCCCCAGGGGACACGCAGTATTTT.

J is TRBJ1-2 and V is TRBV27, with 10 bases lining up with TRBD1. CDR3 length: 15 residues. Germline V gene lookup returns CDR1 MNHEY and CDR2 SMNVEV (reference sequence). V shed 4 bases and J 8 bases; nucleotides not matched to a gene: 10. CDR3 nucleotide sequence: TGTGCCAGCAGTTCGCTCGGGACAGGGGAATACGGCTACACCTTC. Translated, it gives CASSSLGTGEYGYTF.

This clonotype was seen a handful of times. This chain connects TRBV20-1 to TRBJ1-5; unclear D gene. The germline V and J ends were trimmed by 1 base and 2 bases, with 9 bases remaining between them. This CDR3 has 14 residues. CDR1 DFQATT and CDR2 SNEGSKA come from the germline V gene (reference sequence). The CDR3 sequence: CSARGAGGNQPQHF. CDR3 nucleotide sequence: TGCAGTGCTAGAGGGGCGGGTGGCAATCAGCCCCAGCATTTT.

The V and J genes are TRBV14 and TRBJ2-7, with 8 bases lining up with TRBD2. Per the germline V gene, CDR1 is SGHDN and CDR2 is FVKESK. Unmatched junction bases numbered 5, after V lost 1 base and J lost 3 bases. This CDR3 contains 15 residues. CDR3 coding DNA: TGTGCCAGCAGCCAAGGAGCAGCGGGAGTCTACGAGCAGTACTTC. This encodes CASSQGAAGVYEQYF.

This clonotype was seen only once. V gene TRBV10-3 combines with J gene TRBJ2-1; either TRBD1 or TRBD2 may fit D (5 bases each). Germline V gene sequence: CDR1 ENHRY, CDR2 SYGVKD. The CDR3 extends over 14 amino acids. V dropped 8 bases and J dropped 0 bases, with 11 bases sitting between them. The CDR3 here is CAIGDVSSYNEQFF. As DNA, the CDR3 is TGTGCCATCGGGGACGTAAGCTCCTACAATGAGCAGTTCTTC.